The following is a T cell receptor (beta chain) sequence with its context. This clonotype appeared many times. The antigen it recognizes is unknown. No per-base quality is available; no much larger clone lies one base away. Instrument on record: Illumina HiSeq 1500. The public reads were reprocessed in TCRdb via fastp at Q25 and MiXCR, keeping in-frame beta chains. When rows share a CDR3 protein, they turn into one entry using the most common DNA and genes. The sample includes hundreds of thousands of distinct CDR3 sequences, with 6% to 8% observed a single time. Of the sample, around 6.5% is held by the ten largest clones. The data were obtained in a study of T cell repertoires in cytomegalovirus infection (dated by TCRdb to 2018 to 2020). Some background on the complete study: Because public TCR beta signatures pointed to carriage of CMV infection together with the matching HLA type, the HLA type of each donor mattered for the analysis.

General conclusions and limits of the study: The ex vivo response was dominated by HLA-C-restricted CMV-specific TCR beta clonotypes, which also provided the single most frequent clonotype in two of eight donors. In both this cohort and an independent cohort of 352 donors, the cumulative frequency of public TCR beta family members distinguished carriers of CMV infection plus the relevant HLA type.

The CDR3 goes from the cysteine to the phenylalanine over 12 residues. Only the CDR3 region is kept as DNA, spanning 36 bases read in frame from base 1. V loses 3 bases of germline sequence and J loses 8 bases, and the interval between the two ends is 5 bases. From a lookup of the germline V gene, CDR1 and CDR2 are SGHTA and FQGNSA. The sequence was obtained from a human donor in good health (CMV status not recorded). Some clones in this sample may be carry-over from other donors' samples. The source material was PBMCs. The V and J genes are TRBV7-2 and TRBJ1-6; no D gene can be assigned with confidence. The CDR3 protein sequence reads: CASSFRDSPLHF. The DNA reads as follows: TGTGCCAGCAGCTTTAGGGATTCACCCCTCCACTTT.